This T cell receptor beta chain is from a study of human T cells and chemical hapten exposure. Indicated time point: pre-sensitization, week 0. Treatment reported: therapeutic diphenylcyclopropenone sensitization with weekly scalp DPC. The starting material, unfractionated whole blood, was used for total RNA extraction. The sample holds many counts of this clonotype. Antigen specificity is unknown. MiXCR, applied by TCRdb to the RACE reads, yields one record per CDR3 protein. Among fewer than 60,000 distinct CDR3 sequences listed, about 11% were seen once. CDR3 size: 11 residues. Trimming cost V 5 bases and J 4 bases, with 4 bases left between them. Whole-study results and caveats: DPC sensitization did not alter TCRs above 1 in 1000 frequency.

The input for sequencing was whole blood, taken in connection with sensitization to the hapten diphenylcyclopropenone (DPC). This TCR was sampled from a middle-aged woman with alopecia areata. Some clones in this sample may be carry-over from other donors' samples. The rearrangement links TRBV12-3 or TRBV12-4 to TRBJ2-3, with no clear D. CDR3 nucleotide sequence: TGTGCCAGCAGTCTGGCAGATACGCAGTATTTT. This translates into CASSLADTQYF.